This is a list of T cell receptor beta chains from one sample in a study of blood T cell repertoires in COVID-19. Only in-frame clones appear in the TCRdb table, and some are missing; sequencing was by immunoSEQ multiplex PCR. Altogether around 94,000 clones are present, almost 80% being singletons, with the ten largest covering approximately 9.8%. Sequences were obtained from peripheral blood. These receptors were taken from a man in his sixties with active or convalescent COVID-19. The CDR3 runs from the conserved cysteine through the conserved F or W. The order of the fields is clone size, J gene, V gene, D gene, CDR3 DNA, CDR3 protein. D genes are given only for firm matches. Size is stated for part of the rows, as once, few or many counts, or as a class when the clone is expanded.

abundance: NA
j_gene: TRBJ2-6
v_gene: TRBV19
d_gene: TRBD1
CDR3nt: TGTGCCAGTAGCCAAACCGGGACAGGGGTGGCTGGGGCCAACGTCCTGACTTTC
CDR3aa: CASSQTGTGVAGANVLTF

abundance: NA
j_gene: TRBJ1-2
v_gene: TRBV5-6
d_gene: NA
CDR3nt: TGTGCCAGCAGCTTGCCCAGGGACTATGGCTACACCTTC
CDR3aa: CASSLPRDYGYTF

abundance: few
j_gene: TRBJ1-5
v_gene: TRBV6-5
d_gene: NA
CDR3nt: TGTGCCAGCATTGTTGGGCCAGGGGGCAATCAGCCCCAGCATTTT
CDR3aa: CASIVGPGGNQPQHF

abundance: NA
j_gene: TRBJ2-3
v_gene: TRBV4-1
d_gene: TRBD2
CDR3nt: TGCGCCAGCAGCCAAGGTTCAACGGGAGGGCCTGCAGATACGCAGTATTTT
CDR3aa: CASSQGSTGGPADTQYF

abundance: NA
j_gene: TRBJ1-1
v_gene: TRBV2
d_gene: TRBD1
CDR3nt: TGTGCCAGCACCAACAAACGACAGGGAGTGAGTGAAGCTTTCTTT
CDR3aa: CASTNKRQGVSEAFF

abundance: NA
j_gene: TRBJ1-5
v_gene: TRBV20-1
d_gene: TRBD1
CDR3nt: TGCAGTGCTAGTTCCGACAGGGCCTCCTCGCCCCAGCATTTT
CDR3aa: CSASSDRASSPQHF

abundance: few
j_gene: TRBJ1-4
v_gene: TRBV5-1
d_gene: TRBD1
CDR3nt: TGCGCCAGCAGCCTAGGACAGGGGGATGCGAAACTGTTTTTT
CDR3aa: CASSLGQGDAKLFF

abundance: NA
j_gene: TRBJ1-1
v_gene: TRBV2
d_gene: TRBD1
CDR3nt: TGTGCCAGCAGTCTAGACAGGGTGAACACTGAAGCTTTCTTT
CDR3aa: CASSLDRVNTEAFF

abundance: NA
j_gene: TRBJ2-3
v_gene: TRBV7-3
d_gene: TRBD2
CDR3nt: TGTGCCAGCAGCGCCACAGGAGGTAGCGGGAGTTTAGATACGCAGTATTTT
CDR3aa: CASSATGGSGSLDTQYF

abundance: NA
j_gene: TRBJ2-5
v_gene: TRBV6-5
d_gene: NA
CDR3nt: TGTGCCAGCAGAACAGGACAGACCATCCAAGAGACCCAGTACTTC
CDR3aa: CASRTGQTIQETQYF

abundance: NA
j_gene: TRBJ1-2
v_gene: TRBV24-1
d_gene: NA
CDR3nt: TGTGCCACCCATGCGGGGGTCGGCTATGGCTACACCTTC
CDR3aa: CATHAGVGYGYTF

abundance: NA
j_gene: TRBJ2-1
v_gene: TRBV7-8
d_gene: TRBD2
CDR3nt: TGTGCCAGCAGCTTAAAAGGCGGGAGGGCAGGAGAGCAGTTCTTC
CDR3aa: CASSLKGGRAGEQFF

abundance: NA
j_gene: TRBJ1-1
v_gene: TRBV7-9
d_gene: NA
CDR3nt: TGTGCCAGCAGCTTCGGAGGGGCGATGAACACTGAAGCTTTCTTT
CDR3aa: CASSFGGAMNTEAFF

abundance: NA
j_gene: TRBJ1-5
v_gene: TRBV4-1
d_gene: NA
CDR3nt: TGCGCCAGCAGCCAAGTTCTCAGCAATCAGCCCCAGCATTTT
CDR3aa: CASSQVLSNQPQHF

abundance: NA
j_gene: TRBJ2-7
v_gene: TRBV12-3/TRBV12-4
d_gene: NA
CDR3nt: TGTGCCAGCAGTTTGGACTCGCGTCCGTACTTC
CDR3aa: CASSLDSRPYF

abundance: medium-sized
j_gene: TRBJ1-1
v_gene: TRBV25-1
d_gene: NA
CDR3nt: TGTGCCAGCACCTTATTGAACACTGAAGCTTTCTTT
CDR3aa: CASTLLNTEAFF

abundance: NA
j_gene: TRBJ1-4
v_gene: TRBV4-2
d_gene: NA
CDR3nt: TGTGCCACCTCCAATGGGCGGGAGGGGGAAAAACTGTTTTTT
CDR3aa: CATSNGREGEKLFF

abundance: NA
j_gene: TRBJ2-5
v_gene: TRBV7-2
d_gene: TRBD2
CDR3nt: TGTGCCAGCAGCTTCAGCGGGAGAAAAGAGACCCAGTACTTC
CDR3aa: CASSFSGRKETQYF

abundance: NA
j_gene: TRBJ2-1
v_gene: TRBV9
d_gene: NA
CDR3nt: TGTGCCAGCAGCGGGCCCCTCACAGAGAAGCAGTTCTTC
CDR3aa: CASSGPLTEKQFF

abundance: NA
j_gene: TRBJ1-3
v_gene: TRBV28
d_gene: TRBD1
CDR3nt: TGTGCCAGCAGGGACAGGGCAAACACCATATATTTT
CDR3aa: CASRDRANTIYF

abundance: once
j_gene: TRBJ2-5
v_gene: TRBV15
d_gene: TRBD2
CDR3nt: TGTGCCACCAGCAGAGACCCCTCGACCGGTGGGACTAGCGGAGGAATGGGGAAGACCCAGTACTTC
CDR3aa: CATSRDPSTGGTSGGMGKTQYF

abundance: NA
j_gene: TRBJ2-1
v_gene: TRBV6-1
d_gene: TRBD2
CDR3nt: TGTGCCAGCAGTGAACGGCTAGCGGACGACAATGAGCAGTTCTTC
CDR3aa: CASSERLADDNEQFF

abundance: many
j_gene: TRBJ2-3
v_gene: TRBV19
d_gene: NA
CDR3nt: TGTGCCAGTAGTATAGATACAGCCACAGATACGCAGTATTTT
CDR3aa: CASSIDTATDTQYF

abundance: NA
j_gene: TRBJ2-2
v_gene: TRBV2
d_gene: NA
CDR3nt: TGTGCCAGCGGCGGGTGGGCGAACACCGGGGAGCTGTTTTTT
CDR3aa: CASGGWANTGELFF

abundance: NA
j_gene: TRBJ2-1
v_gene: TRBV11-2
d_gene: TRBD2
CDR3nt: TGTGCCAGCAGCCCTCGGGGCGGGAGGGCCTATAGGGAGCAGTTCTTC
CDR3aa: CASSPRGGRAYREQFF

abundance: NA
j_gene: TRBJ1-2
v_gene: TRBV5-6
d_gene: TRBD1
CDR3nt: TGTGCCAGCAGCCCAAGCTACGACAGGGTCTTCTATGGCTACACCTTC
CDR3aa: CASSPSYDRVFYGYTF

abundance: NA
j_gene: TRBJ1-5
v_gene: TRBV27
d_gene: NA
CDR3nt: TGTGCCAGCAGTTTATCGCGGGATCAGCCCCAGCATTTT
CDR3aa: CASSLSRDQPQHF

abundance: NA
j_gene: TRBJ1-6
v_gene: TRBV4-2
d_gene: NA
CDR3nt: TGTGCCAGCAGCCAAGTCCTGGAGGCACCCCTCCACTTT
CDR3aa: CASSQVLEAPLHF

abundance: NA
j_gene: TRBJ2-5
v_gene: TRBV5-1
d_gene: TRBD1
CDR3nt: TGCGCCAGCAGCTTTGGACAGGGAGGAGAGACCCAGTACTTC
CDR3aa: CASSFGQGGETQYF

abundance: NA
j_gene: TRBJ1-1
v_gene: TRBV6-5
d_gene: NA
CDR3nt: TGTGCCAGCAGTTACCAGGGCAGAAACACTGAAGCTTTCTTT
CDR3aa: CASSYQGRNTEAFF

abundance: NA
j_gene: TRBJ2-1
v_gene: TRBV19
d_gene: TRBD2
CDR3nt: TGTGCCAGTAGTTCTCGACTAGCGGCCTACAATGAGCAGTTCTTC
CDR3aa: CASSSRLAAYNEQFF